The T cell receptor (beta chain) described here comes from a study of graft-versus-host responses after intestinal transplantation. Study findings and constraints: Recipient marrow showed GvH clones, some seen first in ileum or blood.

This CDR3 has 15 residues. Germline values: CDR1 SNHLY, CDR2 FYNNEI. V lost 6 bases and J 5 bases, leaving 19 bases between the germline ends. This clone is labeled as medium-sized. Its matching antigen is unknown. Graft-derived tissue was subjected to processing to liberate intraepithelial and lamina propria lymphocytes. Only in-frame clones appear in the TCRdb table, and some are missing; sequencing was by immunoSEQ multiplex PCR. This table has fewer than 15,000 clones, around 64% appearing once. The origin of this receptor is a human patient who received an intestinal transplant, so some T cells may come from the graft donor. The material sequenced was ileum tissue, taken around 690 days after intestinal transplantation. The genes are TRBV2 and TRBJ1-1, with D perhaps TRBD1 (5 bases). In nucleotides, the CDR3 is TGTGCCAGCAGGGGGGTCGTATGGGTTTGGACTGAAGCTTTCTTT. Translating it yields CASRGVVWVWTEAFF.